These 31 T cell receptor beta chains came from one sample sequenced in a study of T cell responses to AZD1222 COVID-19 vaccine. Sequenced by immunoSEQ multiplex PCR; TCRdb stores in-frame clones only, minus some. The sample lists 150,000 or so clones; 90% to 95% were seen once. Sequencing was performed on peripheral blood, taken on day 0 of AZD1222 vaccination. The receptors here all came from an adult in good health.

The chain has TRBV2 and TRBJ1-4; no reliable D call. Germline CDR1 SNHLY, CDR2 FYNNEI. Trimming removed 3 bases at V and 2 bases at J, with 7 bases between. The CDR3 loop spans 14 amino acids. CDR3 amino acids: CASSDWVTNEKLFF. The DNA of the CDR3 is TGTGCCAGCAGTGATTGGGTTACTAATGAAAAACTGTTTTTT.

This chain uses TRBV7-3 with TRBJ2-3; the D gene could be TRBD1 or TRBD2 (5 bases each). Per germline, CDR1 SGHTA and CDR2 FQGTGA. V was trimmed by 5 bases and J by 3 bases, leaving 9 bases between them. This CDR3 is built from 13 residues. The CDR3 spells CASSGGRTDTQYF. CDR3 bases: TGTGCCAGCAGCGGGGGACGGACAGATACGCAGTATTTT.

This chain joins TRBV19 and TRBJ2-7; D might be TRBD2 (5 bases). Per germline, CDR1 LNHDA and CDR2 SQIVND (reference sequence). V was cut by 5 bases and J by 4 bases, with 9 bases left in between. This CDR3 is built from 12 residues. CDR3 in DNA: TGTGCCAGTAGTGCCGGGATTTACGAGCAGTACTTC. Its translation: CASSAGIYEQYF. Drawing the rest from reference TRBV19 and TRBJ2-7, the complete variable domain is DGGITQSPKYLFRKEGQNVTLSCEQNLNHDAMYWYRQDPGQGLRLIYYSQIVNDFQKGDIAEGYSVSREKKESFPLTVTSAQKNPTAFYLCASSAGIYEQYFGPGTRLTVT.

This chain links TRBV7-2 with TRBJ2-2; D remains unclear. The CDR3 runs 14 residues. Germline CDR1 SGHTA, CDR2 FQGNSA. Trimming shortened V by 5 bases and J by 7 bases, and 14 bases separated the two germline ends. The chain's CDR3 is CASSPGAWNGELFF. In DNA, the CDR3 is TGTGCCAGCAGCCCCGGCGCGTGGAACGGGGAGCTGTTTTTT.

The chain recombines TRBV5-1 with TRBJ2-7, with D perhaps matching TRBD1 or TRBD2 (5 bases each). Trimming took 4 bases from V and 3 from J, leaving 11 bases between them. The CDR3 extends over 13 amino acids. CDR1 is SGHRS, CDR2 YFSETQ, per germline. CDR3 protein: CASSPGTNYEQYF. The CDR3 nucleotides are TGCGCCAGCAGCCCAGGGACGAACTACGAGCAGTACTTC.

The chain links TRBV24-1 to TRBJ1-1, with D perhaps matching TRBD1 (5 bases). V was trimmed by 7 bases and J by 1 base, leaving 9 bases between them. The CDR3 totals 13 residues. Per the germline V gene, CDR1 is KGHDR and CDR2 is SFDVKD. The CDR3 loop reads CATSGGRNTEAFF. CDR3 DNA sequence: TGTGCCACCAGCGGGGGACGGAACACTGAAGCTTTCTTT.

V is TRBV12-3 or TRBV12-4 and J is TRBJ2-2, with unresolved D. This CDR3 is 13 amino acids long. The germline V and J ends were trimmed by 7 bases and 9 bases, with 15 bases remaining between them. CDR3 in DNA: TGTGCCAGCACCCCGGGTCTTCAACGGGAGCTGTTTTTT. Protein: CASTPGLQRELFF.

The V and J genes are TRBV11-2 and TRBJ2-3, with TRBD2 matching 14 bases. This CDR3 is built from 18 residues. With 1 base clipped from V and 0 bases from J, the junction kept 3 bases outside the gene matches. Germline V gives CDR1 SGHAT, CDR2 FQNNGV. CDR3 DNA sequence: TGTGCCAGCAGCTTAGTGGGACTAGCGGGGGTTAGCACAGATACGCAGTATTTT. Protein: CASSLVGLAGVSTDTQYF.

The genes are TRBV7-3 and TRBJ1-1, with 9 bases that match TRBD1. Germline V gene data show CDR1 as SGHTA and CDR2 as FQGTGA. The CDR3 runs to 14 residues. V shed 6 bases and J 2 bases; nucleotides not matched to a gene: 4. CDR3 in amino acids: CASSRTGANTEAFF. The CDR3 DNA sequence: TGTGCCAGCAGTCGGACAGGGGCCAACACTGAAGCTTTCTTT.

The chain joins TRBV19 to TRBJ2-2; 14 nucleotides match TRBD2. Germline V gives CDR1 LNHDA, CDR2 SQIVND (reference sequence). This CDR3 comprises 19 residues. With V trimmed by 6 bases and J by 2 bases, 11 bases remained unmatched. The CDR3, as DNA: TGTGCCAGTAGATCCCCCCTAGGACTAGCGGGGGGCAACACCGGGGAGCTGTTTTTT. It codes for CASRSPLGLAGGNTGELFF.

The chain joins TRBV19 to TRBJ1-3; D possibly corresponds to TRBD1 (5 bases). Germline-derived CDR1 and CDR2 are LNHDA and SQIVND (reference sequence). The V end was cut by 3 bases, the J end by 2 bases, with 17 bases between. The CDR3 sequence is 17 residues long. CDR3 DNA: TGTGCCAGTAGTATTGAAAGTCGGCAGGGCGCTGGAAACACCATATATTTT. Translated, it gives CASSIESRQGAGNTIYF. The whole variable domain, remainder taken from reference TRBV19 and TRBJ1-3, is DGGITQSPKYLFRKEGQNVTLSCEQNLNHDAMYWYRQDPGQGLRLIYYSQIVNDFQKGDIAEGYSVSREKKESFPLTVTSAQKNPTAFYLCASSIESRQGAGNTIYFGEGSWLTVV.

The chain links TRBV13 to TRBJ1-1; the D is unclear. The CDR3 extends over 12 amino acids. Germline assignment: CDR1 PRHDT and CDR2 FYEKMQ (reference sequence). Trimming left V 2 bases short and J 5 bases short, with 6 bases between. CDR3 sequence (DNA): TGTGCCAGCAGCTTATGGGCAACTGAAGCTTTCTTT. Residues: CASSLWATEAFF.

The chain employs TRBV28 and TRBJ1-5; no clear D gene. V lost 3 bases and J lost 6, with 6 bases in between. Germline CDR1 MDHEN, CDR2 SYDVKM. The CDR3 is 12 residues long. The CDR3 here is CASSFWGQPQHF. The CDR3 nucleotides are TGTGCCAGCAGTTTCTGGGGTCAGCCCCAGCATTTT.

The chain employs TRBV3-1 (or the pseudogene TRBV3-2) and TRBJ1-5; D is possibly TRBD1 (5 bases). V gave up 0 bases and J gave up 2 bases, with 8 bases separating them. Germline V CDR1 and CDR2: LGHDT, YNNKEL (reference sequence). The CDR3 has 15 amino acids. The CDR3 spells CASSQDSGGNQPQHF. In DNA form, the CDR3 reads TGTGCCAGCAGCCAAGATTCGGGGGGCAATCAGCCCCAGCATTTT.

The V and J genes are TRBV19 and TRBJ1-1; D possibly corresponds to TRBD1 (6 bases). This CDR3 is built from 14 residues. V lost 6 bases, J lost 2 bases, and 13 bases lay in between. Per germline, CDR1 LNHDA and CDR2 SQIVND (reference sequence). CDR3 residues: CASSPTQGNTEAFF. In DNA, the CDR3 is TGTGCCAGTAGCCCAACACAGGGTAACACTGAAGCTTTCTTT.

V gene TRBV6-5 combines with J gene TRBJ1-6, with a possible D match to TRBD1 (6 bases). V lost 2 bases to trimming and J lost 3 bases, with 8 bases between them. Germline CDR1 reads MNHEY; CDR2 reads SVGAGI. The CDR3 sequence is 15 residues long. CDR3 coding DNA: TGTGCCAGCAGTTACACAGGGAGCTATAATTCACCCCTCCACTTT. This encodes CASSYTGSYNSPLHF.

This clone was detected a few times. The chain couples TRBV4-1 to TRBJ2-3; the D gene is possibly TRBD1 (6 bases). The germline gives CDR1 MGHRA, CDR2 YSYEKL. Trimming removed 0 bases from V and 8 bases from J, with 15 bases in between. The CDR3 is 15 residues long. The CDR3 loop reads CASSQEQARGGTQYF. As DNA, the CDR3 is TGCGCCAGCAGCCAAGAACAAGCTAGAGGGGGTACGCAGTATTTT.

The rearrangement links TRBV27 to TRBJ2-6; D unclear. The germline V gene has CDR1 MNHEY and CDR2 SMNVEV (reference sequence). The CDR3 loop spans 13 amino acids. The V end lost 5 bases, the J end lost 0 bases, and 2 bases lay between the germline ends. CDR3 nucleotide sequence: TGTGCCAGCAGTGCCTCTGGGGCCAACGTCCTGACTTTC. This codes for CASSASGANVLTF.

The rearrangement joins TRBV5-5 to TRBJ1-1; D uncertain. The V gene lost 5 bases and the J gene lost 11 bases, with 16 bases spanning the gap. Per the germline V gene, CDR1 is SGHKS and CDR2 is YYEKEE (reference sequence). CDR3 length: 12 amino acids. CDR3 in amino acids: CASRPESNPAFF. For the CDR3, the DNA is TGTGCCAGCAGACCAGAATCGAATCCTGCTTTCTTT.

V usage is TRBV14 and J usage is TRBJ2-1; 8 bases agree with TRBD2. J was trimmed by 0 bases and V by 1 base; bases with no gene match: 11. Germline V CDR1 and CDR2: SGHDN, FVKESK. This CDR3 comprises 19 residues. The chain's CDR3 is CASSQVLAGGLLSYNEQFF. The CDR3 DNA sequence: TGTGCCAGCAGCCAAGTTTTGGCGGGAGGCCTACTCTCCTACAATGAGCAGTTCTTC. The full variable domain, with the rest looked up from reference TRBV14 and TRBJ2-1, is EAGVTQFPSHSVIEKGQTVTLRCDPISGHDNLYWYRRVMGKEIKFLLHFVKESKQDESGMPNNRFLAERTGGTYSTLKVQPAELEDSGVYFCASSQVLAGGLLSYNEQFFGPGTRLTVL.

The CDR3 DNA sequence: TGTGCCAGCAGCTTGGGGGGCTCCTCTGGAAACACCATATATTTT. Translating it yields CASSLGGSSGNTIYF. The rearrangement links TRBV5-6 to TRBJ1-3, with a weak D call TRBD1 (5 bases). Germline values: CDR1 SGHDT, CDR2 YYEEEE. The CDR3 totals 15 residues. Trimming took 0 bases from V and 0 from J, leaving 7 bases between them.

V is TRBV9 and J is TRBJ1-2; D is perhaps TRBD1 (6 bases). Germline values: CDR1 SGDLS, CDR2 YYNGEE. The CDR3 loop spans 14 amino acids. The germline V and J ends were trimmed by 4 bases and 0 bases, with 10 bases remaining between them. The CDR3 spells CASSWDTSNYGYTF. The CDR3 nucleotides read TGTGCCAGCAGCTGGGACACCTCTAACTATGGCTACACCTTC.

The genes are TRBV9 and TRBJ2-7, with TRBD1 as a possible D gene (6 bases). Germline lookup yields CDR1 SGDLS and CDR2 YYNGEE. V lost 4 bases and J 0 bases, leaving 11 bases between the germline ends. CDR3 length equals 14 residues. CDR3 sequence reads: CASSPRTVSYEQYF. In DNA form, the CDR3 reads TGTGCCAGCAGCCCACGGACAGTCTCCTACGAGCAGTACTTC.

The chain is built from TRBV27 and TRBJ2-1, with D perhaps matching TRBD2 (5 bases). The CDR3 contains 13 residues. Trimming stripped 5 bases from V and 5 bases from J, with 10 bases between. The germline V gene has CDR1 MNHEY and CDR2 SMNVEV (reference sequence). As DNA, the CDR3 is TGTGCCAGCAGTCTACGGAGGCACAATGAGCAGTTCTTC. Its protein product is CASSLRRHNEQFF.

The chain is built from TRBV7-8 and TRBJ1-4, with D unresolved. Germline CDR1 and CDR2: SGHVS and FQNEAQ. The V and J ends lost 8 bases and 6 bases respectively, with 13 bases between them. The CDR3 totals 13 residues. CDR3: CASVGRGDEKLFF. The CDR3 bases are TGTGCCAGCGTGGGTCGCGGCGATGAAAAACTGTTTTTT.

The V call is TRBV3-1 (or the pseudogene TRBV3-2), the J call TRBJ2-7; 8 bases align to TRBD1. This CDR3 comprises 14 residues. CDR1 is LGHDT, CDR2 YNNKEL, per germline (reference sequence). Germline trimming cut 0 bases from V and 5 bases from J; bases unmatched to any gene: 3. In DNA, the CDR3 is TGTGCCAGCAGCCAAGACGGGACAGGCCACGAGCAGTACTTC. Encoded protein: CASSQDGTGHEQYF.

This rearrangement joins TRBV24-1 to TRBJ1-5; a possible D gene is TRBD1 (5 bases). Germline assignment: CDR1 KGHDR and CDR2 SFDVKD. The CDR3 runs 12 residues. The V end lost 1 base, the J end lost 15 bases, and 12 bases lay between the germline ends. The CDR3 region is CATSDLDRRVHF. CDR3 nucleotides: TGTGCCACCAGTGATTTAGACAGAAGAGTGCATTTT.

The chain has TRBV6-2 or TRBV6-3 and TRBJ2-7; the match to TRBD1 covers 8 bases. V dropped 0 bases and J dropped 2; count of bases not matched to a gene: 12. Germline CDR1 reads MNHEY; CDR2 reads SVGEGT. The CDR3 is made up of 18 amino acids. Here the CDR3 DNA reads TGTGCCAGCAGTTACTCGGGTGACAGGGGCGGAGATGCCTACGAGCAGTACTTC. Amino acid sequence: CASSYSGDRGGDAYEQYF.

With respect to this clone: Other DNA sequences in the sample encode the same CDR3. The chain is built from TRBV9 and TRBJ1-3; D is unclear. Trimming stripped 3 bases from V and 0 bases from J, with 10 bases between. Germline values: CDR1 SGDLS, CDR2 YYNGEE. The CDR3 spans 15 residues. The CDR3 DNA sequence: TGTGCCAGCAGCGCACAAGGATTCTCTGGAAACACCATATATTTT. Protein: CASSAQGFSGNTIYF.

This chain links TRBV7-9 with TRBJ2-1; D ambiguous. V was trimmed by 1 base and J by 8 bases, leaving 9 bases between them. CDR1 is SEHNR and CDR2 is FQNEAQ in the germline V gene (reference sequence). The CDR3 has 13 residues. The CDR3 region has the DNA TGTGCCAGCAGCTTAGTCGATAGAGATGAGCAGTTCTTC. Its protein product is CASSLVDRDEQFF. Supplemented by reference TRBV7-9 and TRBJ2-1, the full variable domain reads DTGVSQNPRHKITKRGQNVTFRCDPISEHNRLYWYRQTLGQGPEFLTYFQNEAQLEKSRLLSDRFSAERPKGSFSTLEIQRTEQGDSAMYLCASSLVDRDEQFFGPGTRLTVL.

This sequence joins TRBV4-3 and TRBJ2-1; TRBD2 agrees at 8 bases. CDR3 length equals 14 residues. Germline V gives CDR1 LGHNA, CDR2 YSLEER. The V segment lost 0 bases and the J segment 6 bases; nucleotides outside the gene matches: 1. The chain's CDR3 is CASSQEGTSNEQFF. In nucleotides, the CDR3 is TGCGCCAGCAGCCAAGAAGGGACTAGCAATGAGCAGTTCTTC.